Listed below are T cell receptor beta chains from one sample, sequenced in a study of T cells in tuberculosis. Measured with immunoSEQ multiplex PCR; TCRdb has only the in-frame clones, and not every one. The top ten clones hold about 9.9% of a sample with about 7,700 clones, approximately 95% of them seen once. Material: PBMCs. All receptors derive from an adult with tuberculosis. The CDR3 runs from the conserved cysteine through the conserved F or W. Fields, in order: clone size, V gene, D gene, J gene, CDR3 protein, CDR3 DNA. D genes are given only for firm matches. Size is stated for part of the rows, as once, few or many counts, or as a class when the clone is expanded.

once	TRBV7-9	.	TRBJ2-6	CASSREDSYSGANVLTF	TGTGCCAGCAGCAGAGAAGACAGTTACTCTGGGGCCAACGTCCTGACTTTC
.	TRBV9	.	TRBJ2-2	CASSVGQVGTGELFF	TGTGCCAGCAGCGTAGGACAGGTGGGGACCGGGGAGCTGTTTTTT
.	TRBV6-1	.	TRBJ1-5	CASSELAGGDQPQHF	TGTGCCAGCAGTGAACTTGCGGGAGGGGATCAGCCCCAGCATTTT
.	TRBV11-2	TRBD2	TRBJ2-3	CASSLTSGRADTQYF	TGTGCCAGCAGCTTGACTAGCGGGAGGGCAGATACGCAGTATTTT
.	TRBV7-9	.	TRBJ1-1	CASSLNRVGTEAFF	TGTGCCAGCAGCTTAAACAGGGTGGGGACTGAAGCTTTCTTT
.	TRBV20-1	.	TRBJ1-1	CSSQANTEAFF	TGCAGTTCCCAAGCGAACACTGAAGCTTTCTTT
.	TRBV5-4	.	TRBJ1-2	CASSLGEGRNYGYTF	TGTGCCAGCAGCCTGGGGGAGGGTCGGAACTATGGCTACACCTTC
once	TRBV19	TRBD2	TRBJ2-5	CASSSDSGGNQETQYF	TGTGCCAGTAGTTCGGATAGCGGGGGCAACCAAGAGACCCAGTACTTC
.	TRBV19	.	TRBJ1-2	CASRVTDNYGYTF	TGTGCCAGTAGAGTGACAGACAACTATGGCTACACCTTC
.	TRBV27	TRBD2	TRBJ2-1	CASTLAGGYNEQFF	TGTGCCAGCACGCTAGCGGGGGGCTACAATGAGCAGTTCTTC
.	TRBV28	TRBD1	TRBJ1-1	CASSSGQGDTEAFF	TGTGCCAGCAGTTCGGGACAGGGCGACACTGAAGCTTTCTTT
.	TRBV2	.	TRBJ1-2	CASSTGPYTF	TGTGCCAGCAGTACAGGGCCCTACACCTTC
once	TRBV6-5	.	TRBJ1-4	CASSYSTANEKLFF	TGTGCCAGCAGTTACTCGACAGCAAATGAAAAACTGTTTTTT
.	TRBV5-4	TRBD2	TRBJ2-3	CASSLGGGRHTQYF	TGTGCCAGCAGCTTGGGCGGGGGGCGACATACGCAGTATTTT
.	TRBV5-1	TRBD2	TRBJ2-7	CASSLDTSGGVADEQYF	TGCGCCAGCAGCTTGGATACTAGCGGGGGGGTAGCCGACGAGCAGTACTTC
.	TRBV2	.	TRBJ1-2	CASSVYINYGYTF	TGTGCCAGCAGTGTTTACATAAACTATGGCTACACCTTC
.	TRBV9	TRBD2	TRBJ2-3	CARGREGTDTQYF	TGTGCCAGGGGACGGGAGGGCACAGATACGCAGTATTTT
.	TRBV7-8	TRBD1	TRBJ2-7	CASSLPGQGGYEQYF	TGTGCCAGCAGCTTACCGGGACAGGGGGGGTACGAGCAGTACTTC
.	TRBV7-9	.	TRBJ2-1	CASSSQYNEQFF	TGTGCCAGCAGCTCGCAGTACAATGAGCAGTTCTTC
.	TRBV7-9	TRBD2	TRBJ2-3	CASSPSEGGVTDTQYF	TGTGCCAGCAGCCCCTCGGAGGGAGGGGTCACAGATACGCAGTATTTT
.	TRBV29-1	TRBD2	TRBJ2-5	CSVEGDPSGRAERQETQYF	TGCAGCGTTGAAGGCGACCCTAGCGGGAGGGCCGAAAGGCAAGAGACCCAGTACTTC
.	TRBV30	TRBD2	TRBJ2-1	CAWRPSGNEQFF	TGTGCCTGGAGGCCTAGCGGTAATGAGCAGTTCTTC
.	TRBV5-1	TRBD2	TRBJ2-3	CASSLDGLASTDTQYF	TGCGCCAGCAGCTTGGATGGACTAGCGAGCACAGATACGCAGTATTTT
once	TRBV9	TRBD2	TRBJ2-3	CASSVRLAGGSTDTQYF	TGTGCCAGCAGCGTACGGTTAGCGGGGGGGTCCACAGATACGCAGTATTTT
.	TRBV4-1	TRBD2	TRBJ2-1	CASSYWTSGGDEQFF	TGCGCCAGCAGCTACTGGACTAGCGGGGGGGATGAGCAGTTCTTC
.	TRBV19	.	TRBJ2-7	CASSIEPYEQYF	TGTGCCAGTAGTATTGAGCCCTACGAGCAGTACTTC
.	TRBV13	.	TRBJ2-5	CASSTQGNQETQYF	TGTGCCAGCAGCACGCAGGGTAACCAAGAGACCCAGTACTTC
.	TRBV6-1	.	TRBJ2-6	CASSGTSAGANVLTF	TGTGCCAGCAGTGGCACAAGTGCTGGGGCCAACGTCCTGACTTTC
.	TRBV6-1	.	TRBJ2-7	CASQYLVPYEQYF	TGTGCCAGTCAGTATCTGGTCCCCTACGAGCAGTACTTC
.	TRBV13	TRBD2	TRBJ2-7	CAGSALAGVYEQYF	TGTGCCGGCAGCGCTCTTGCGGGAGTCTACGAGCAGTACTTC
.	TRBV6-1	.	TRBJ2-3	CASSVAAGSSTDTQYF	TGTGCCAGCAGTGTGGCGGCGGGTTCTAGCACAGATACGCAGTATTTT
.	TRBV6-6	.	TRBJ2-7	CASSPGEFSSYEQYF	TGTGCCAGCAGTCCCGGGGAGTTCTCCTCCTACGAGCAGTACTTC
.	TRBV5-6	TRBD2	TRBJ2-7	CASSRGLAGLSYEQYF	TGTGCCAGCAGCAGGGGACTAGCGGGCTTATCCTACGAGCAGTACTTC
.	TRBV11-2	.	TRBJ1-2	CASSLGSYGYTF	TGTGCCAGCAGCTTAGGTAGCTATGGCTACACCTTC
once	TRBV9	TRBD2	TRBJ2-3	CASSVESGGTDTQYF	TGTGCCAGCAGCGTAGAAAGCGGGGGCACAGATACGCAGTATTTT
.	TRBV7-2	TRBD2	TRBJ2-5	CASTLGSGGLTAAQYF	TGTGCCAGCACCTTGGGCAGCGGGGGTCTCACGGCGGCCCAGTACTTC
.	TRBV5-1	.	TRBJ2-1	CASSLGTSSYNEQFF	TGCGCCAGCAGCTTAGGGACAAGCTCCTACAATGAGCAGTTCTTC
.	TRBV5-1	.	TRBJ2-7	CASSLGALWEQYF	TGCGCCAGCAGCTTGGGGGCACTGTGGGAGCAGTACTTC
.	TRBV10-3	TRBD1	TRBJ2-1	CAIKGGPNEQFF	TGTGCCATCAAAGGGGGCCCCAATGAGCAGTTCTTC
.	TRBV7-2	TRBD2	TRBJ2-1	CASSRSSGTYNEQFF	TGTGCCAGCAGCCGTTCTAGCGGCACCTACAATGAGCAGTTCTTC
.	TRBV5-1	.	TRBJ1-4	CASSLGRTNEKLFF	TGCGCCAGCAGCTTAGGGAGGACTAATGAAAAACTGTTTTTT
.	TRBV7-3	.	TRBJ2-1	CASSQSAEDYNEQFF	TGTGCCAGCAGCCAAAGCGCGGAAGATTACAATGAGCAGTTCTTC
few	TRBV5-1	.	TRBJ1-4	CASSPLATNEKLFF	TGCGCCAGCAGCCCTCTTGCAACTAATGAAAAACTGTTTTTT
.	TRBV7-9	.	TRBJ2-6	CASSFPRGNSGANVLTF	TGTGCCAGCAGCTTCCCGCGGGGAAACTCTGGGGCCAACGTCCTGACTTTC
once	TRBV15	.	TRBJ1-2	CATSRDLGVYGYTF	TGTGCCACCAGCAGAGATTTAGGGGTCTATGGCTACACCTTC
.	TRBV7-9	TRBD1	TRBJ2-1	CASSTQGNEQFF	TGTGCCAGCAGCACACAGGGGAATGAGCAGTTCTTC
.	TRBV12-5	TRBD2	TRBJ2-1	CASGFGGRASYNEQFF	TGTGCTAGTGGTTTTGGCGGGAGGGCCTCCTACAATGAGCAGTTCTTC
.	TRBV4-2	.	TRBJ1-5	CASSQAEGGMRNQPQHF	TGTGCCAGCAGCCAAGCGGAAGGGGGTATGAGGAATCAGCCCCAGCATTTT